The T cell receptor (beta chain) described here comes from a study of T cell changes during pregnancy in multiple sclerosis (dated by TCRdb to the late 2010s). About the study as a whole: Changes in the T cell repertoire over the course of pregnancy were examined in this study in women with multiple sclerosis.

Notes on this clone: Its antigen is not yet known. It has no much larger one-base neighbor in the sample; base qualities were not kept.

V drops 7 bases and J drops 1 base, leaving 12 bases in between. The germline V gene yields SNHLY for CDR1 and FYNNEI for CDR2. Inclusive of the bounding cysteine and phenylalanine, the CDR3 is 14 residues long. CDR3 DNA is the only sequence kept; it has 42 bases, read in frame from the first base. The library was obtained by the immunoSEQ multiplex PCR assay. TCRdb obtained this table from immuneACCESS and retained in-frame rearrangements with V and J assigned. These tables miss some clones; where compared with another copy, unresolved V genes account for less than half of the shortfall, and the remainder is unexplained. The table for this sample lists roughly 100,000 clones; less than 95% of them were counted only once. The ten largest account for approximately 1.6% of the sample.

This receptor was identified in a female donor with multiple sclerosis, enrolled in a pregnancy study. The sequencing used peripheral blood, collected after pregnancy. The V and J genes are TRBV2 and TRBJ2-3; the D gene is possibly TRBD2, with 5 bases matching. The DNA sequence follows: TGTGCCAGCAAAGGAAGGCGGGGCACAGATACGCAGTATTTT. This codes for CASKGRRGTDTQYF. Supplemented by the reference TRBV2 and TRBJ2-3 proteins around the CDR3, the complete variable domain is EPEVTQTPSHQVTQMGQEVILRCVPISNHLYFYWYRQILGQKVEFLVSFYNNEISEKSEIFDDQFSVERPDGSNFTLKIRSTKLEDSAMYFCASKGRRGTDTQYFGPGTRLTVL.